The 5 T cell receptor beta chains given below trace back to one sample, sequenced in a study of blood T cells in healthy people across ages. A second 7 to 11 cycle PCR used barcoded and J-beta primers. From the 5' RACE reads, TCRdb called clonotypes with MiXCR, one entry per CDR3 protein. Counted here are about 900,000 distinct CDR3 sequences, roughly 50% occurring once; the ten biggest clones make up around an eighth. The material sequenced was blood. All receptors derive from a man in his thirties or forties in good health.

The chain recombines TRBV20-1 with TRBJ2-7; the D call may be TRBD1 or TRBD2 (6 bases each). Germline CDR1 is DFQATT and CDR2 is SNEGSKA (reference sequence). CDR3 length: 17 amino acids. V lost 5 bases and J lost 2, with 25 bases in between. DNA for the CDR3: TGCAGTGCTCCTCATGCCCAGACAGGACTATCCGCCTACGAGCAGTACTTC. It codes for CSAPHAQTGLSAYEQYF.

The CDR3 bases are TGTGCCAGCAGCAGAAGGTCCGGGACAGTTATCAACTATGGCTACACCTTC. It yields the protein CASSRRSGTVINYGYTF. The genes are TRBV6-2 or TRBV6-3 and TRBJ1-2, with 7 positions matching TRBD1. Trimming removed 6 bases from V and 2 bases from J; junction bases left unmatched: 15. The CDR3 contains 17 residues. Germline V gene lookup returns CDR1 MNHEY and CDR2 SVGEGT.

This rearrangement joins TRBV7-8 to TRBJ2-7; possibly TRBD1 for D (5 bases). CDR3 length equals 11 residues. Germline CDR1 is SGHVS and CDR2 is FQNEAQ. V lost 3 bases to trimming and J lost 7 bases, with 7 bases between them. CDR3 sequence reads: CASSLDTEQYF. In DNA form, the CDR3 reads TGTGCCAGCAGCTTGGACACGGAGCAGTACTTC.

The rearrangement uses TRBV18 and TRBJ2-2; TRBD1 matches at 7 bases. CDR1 and CDR2 from the germline V gene are KGHSH and LQKENI. The V and J ends lost 6 bases and 2 bases, in that order; junction bases with no gene match: 6. CDR3 length: 15 amino acids. The CDR3 DNA sequence: TGTGCCAGCTCGACCCGACAGGGAAACACCGGGGAGCTGTTTTTT. Translated, it gives CASSTRQGNTGELFF.

This clonotype was detected only a few times. The chain is built from TRBV3-1 and TRBJ2-7; possible D gene TRBD2, 5 bases. The CDR3 contains 15 residues. Germline V gene lookup returns CDR1 LGHDT and CDR2 YNNKEL (reference sequence). Trimming left V 4 bases short and J 6 bases short, with 19 bases between. The CDR3 loop is CASSPPGGYMSEQYF. CDR3 sequence (DNA): TGTGCCAGCAGCCCCCCCGGAGGTTATATGAGCGAGCAGTACTTC.